A single sample is the source of the 10 T cell receptor beta chains below, sequenced in a study of human T cells and chemical hapten exposure. Each CDR3 protein gets one entry after TCRdb re-called the RACE reads with MiXCR. The sample lists some 96,000 distinct CDR3 sequences; over 7.5% were seen once. Time point of the sample: patch test 2, 6 weeks after DPC sensitization. Treatment described: therapeutic diphenylcyclopropenone sensitization with weekly scalp DPC. This specimen consisted of whole blood, obtained in connection with sensitization to the hapten diphenylcyclopropenone (DPC). The receptors shown here come from a woman in her 40s with alopecia areata. Some clones in this sample may be carry-over from other donors' samples.

In this sample, this clonotype turned up many times. The chain combines TRBV4-3 with TRBJ1-2; 9 positions match TRBD1. The germline V gene has CDR1 LGHNA and CDR2 YSLEER. The CDR3 is 13 amino acids. J gave up 5 bases and V 6 bases, and 4 bases lay outside the gene matches. CDR3 sequence reads: CASRYGTGYGYTF. Written as DNA, the CDR3 is TGCGCCAGCAGGTACGGGACAGGGTATGGCTACACCTTC.

This clonotype has a handful of counts. The CDR3 region is CASSSPSKFAGFEVGDEQFF. The CDR3 DNA is TGTGCCAGCAGCTCCCCATCAAAATTTGCGGGATTTGAAGTCGGGGATGAGCAGTTCTTC. V gene TRBV3-2 combines with J gene TRBJ2-1; TRBD2, the D gene given by the table, was not confirmed from the DNA. TRBV3-2 is flagged as a pseudogene. The CDR3 spans 20 residues.

This clonotype was seen a few times. The J gene is TRBJ2-1, the V gene TRBV3-1, with 7 bases that match TRBD1. CDR3 length equals 14 residues. Germline CDR1 is LGHDT and CDR2 is YNNKEL (reference sequence). J was trimmed by 4 bases and V by 4 bases; bases with no gene match: 4. CDR3 residues: CASSRGQPYNEQFF. DNA of the CDR3: TGTGCCAGCAGCCGGGGACAGCCTTACAATGAGCAGTTCTTC.

V usage is TRBV5-4 and J usage is TRBJ2-7; D remains unclear. CDR1 SGHNT and CDR2 YYREEE come from the germline V gene (reference sequence). Deletions cut 5 bases from V and 0 bases from J, with 9 bases between. This CDR3 has 13 residues. The CDR3 nucleotides are TGTGCCAGCAGAGCTGACAACTCCTACGAGCAGTACTTC. Translated: CASRADNSYEQYF. The variable domain in full, with the rest retrieved from reference TRBV5-4 and TRBJ2-7, is ETGVTQSPTHLIKTRGQQVTLRCSSQSGHNTVSWYQQALGQGPQFIFQYYREEENGRGNFPPRFSGLQFPNYSSELNVNALELDDSALYLCASRADNSYEQYFGPGTRLTVT.

The genes are TRBV13 and TRBJ1-3; D remains ambiguous. Looked up from germline, CDR1 is PRHDT and CDR2 is FYEKMQ (reference sequence). The V end lost 4 bases, the J end lost 0 bases, and 13 bases lay between the germline ends. This CDR3 region has 16 residues. In DNA form, the CDR3 reads TGTGCCAGCAGCTCCCGGGCGGGTAGCTCTGGAAACACCATATATTTT. This gives the protein CASSSRAGSSGNTIYF.

This clonotype came up a few times. The gene calls are TRBV6-1 and TRBJ2-3, with D possibly TRBD1 on 6 matching bases. Germline-derived CDR1 and CDR2 are MNHNS and SASEGT. Deletions cut 10 bases from V and 4 bases from J, with 18 bases between. The CDR3 has 14 residues. CDR3 DNA: TGTGCCACTAGTAGGGACATCCGCGCAGATACGCAGTATTTT. Translation gives CATSRDIRADTQYF.

This clonotype was seen many times. The rearrangement joins TRBV23-1 to TRBJ2-1, with D perhaps matching TRBD2 (5 bases). Being an ORF, TRBV23-1 has a function that is uncertain. The CDR3 has 16 amino acids. V lost 2 bases and J lost 0, with 11 bases in between. Here the CDR3 reads CASSQRAVRSYNEQFF. The CDR3 DNA reads as TGCGCCAGCAGTCAAAGAGCGGTTCGCTCCTACAATGAGCAGTTCTTC.

This clonotype came up a few times. The chain carries TRBV6-1 and TRBJ1-2; no reliable D call. This CDR3 is 13 amino acids long. V lost 1 base and J lost 8, with 11 bases in between. From germline, CDR1 is MNHNS and CDR2 SASEGT. Here the CDR3 reads CASSEVLQYGYTF. The CDR3 region has the DNA TGTGCCAGCAGTGAAGTTCTTCAATACGGCTACACCTTC.

This clonotype was seen ten or more times. This chain's CDR3 is CASSTSGRDTGELFF. CDR3 DNA sequence: TGTGCCAGCTCAACTAGCGGGAGGGACACCGGGGAGCTGTTTTTT. The chain recombines TRBV18 with TRBJ2-2, with TRBD2 matching over 13 bases. Germline loops: CDR1 KGHSH, CDR2 LQKENI. CDR3 length: 15 residues. V shed 5 bases and J 3 bases; nucleotides not matched to a gene: 0. The full variable domain, in which reference TRBV18 and TRBJ2-2 provide the parts outside the CDR3, is NAGVMQNPRHLVRRRGQEARLRCSPMKGHSHVYWYRQLPEEGLKFMVYLQKENIIDESGMPKERFSAEFPKEGPSILRIQQVVRGDSAAYFCASSTSGRDTGELFFGEGSRLTVL.

This clonotype was seen repeatedly, ten times or more. This chain joins TRBV20-1 and TRBJ2-3; D may match TRBD1 or TRBD2 (6 bases each). This CDR3 is 15 amino acids long. Germline lookup yields CDR1 DFQATT and CDR2 SNEGSKA (reference sequence). With 0 bases removed from V and 5 bases from J, the gap between germline ends came to 15 bases. The CDR3 spells CSARDLGGGGDTQYF. The CDR3 DNA is TGCAGTGCTAGAGACCTCGGAGGGGGTGGAGATACGCAGTATTTT.